The present T cell receptor beta chain was sequenced within a study of blood T cell repertoires in COVID-19. Seattle patients were enrolled during active infection and followed longitudinally. The CDR3 contains 16 residues. Trimming left V 1 base short and J 0 bases short, with 12 bases between. Germline CDR1 reads MNHNS; CDR2 reads SASEGT. Clones were sequenced by immunoSEQ multiplex PCR, and TCRdb holds only the in-frame ones, with some missing. This table has around 140,000 clones, about nine tenths appearing once. The receptor's source is a human donor with COVID-19, enrolled during active disease. The donor label of this sample is uncertain. Sequencing input: peripheral blood. The chain joins TRBV6-1 to TRBJ1-1, with a weak D call TRBD1 (5 bases). CDR3 residues: CASSEGRGQLNTEAFF. The CDR3 region has the DNA TGTGCCAGCAGTGAAGGGAGGGGCCAGCTGAACACTGAAGCTTTCTTT.